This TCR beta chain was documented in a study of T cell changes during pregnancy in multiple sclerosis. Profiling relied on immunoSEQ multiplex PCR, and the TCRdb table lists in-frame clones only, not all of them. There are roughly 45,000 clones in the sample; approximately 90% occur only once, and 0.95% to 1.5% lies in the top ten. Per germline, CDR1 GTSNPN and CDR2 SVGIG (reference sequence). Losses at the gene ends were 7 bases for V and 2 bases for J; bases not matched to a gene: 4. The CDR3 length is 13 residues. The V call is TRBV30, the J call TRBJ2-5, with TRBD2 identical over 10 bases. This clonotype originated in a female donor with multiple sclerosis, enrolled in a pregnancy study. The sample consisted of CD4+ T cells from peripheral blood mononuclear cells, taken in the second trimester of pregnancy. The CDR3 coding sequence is TGTGCCTCGAGCGGGAGGGAACAAGAGACCCAGTACTTC. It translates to CASSGREQETQYF. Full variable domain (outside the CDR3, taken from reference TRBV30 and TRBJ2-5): SQTIHQWPATLVQPVGSPLSLECTVEGTSNPNLYWYRQAAGRGLQLLFYSVGIGQISSEVPQNLSASRPQDRQFILSSKKLLLSDSGFYLCASSGREQETQYFGPGTRLLVL.